This TCR beta chain came from a study of identical twins. V gave up 3 bases and J gave up 4 bases, with 10 bases separating them. Germline V gene lookup returns CDR1 SGHTA and CDR2 FQGNSA. CDR3 length equals 14 residues. TCRdb reanalysed the 5' RACE reads using MiXCR and keeps one entry per CDR3 protein. The sample has 200,000 to 250,000 distinct CDR3 sequences, 6.5% seen once. This clonotype was detected a few times. This sample also belongs to another study, concerning T cells expressing NK-cell markers. That report adds: It was from sorted CD3+CD56+NKG2C+, CD3+CD56+NKG2C- and CD3+CD56-NKG2C+ T cells that TCR beta repertoires came. About six donors showed dominant NKG2C+ clonotypes comprising about 1.0-7.5% of their CD8+ T cells. The CD3+CD56-NKG2C+ fraction of a few donors was also led by these clonotypes.

The material sequenced was CD8+ T cells sorted from blood. The rearrangement uses TRBV7-2 and TRBJ1-5; no firm D call. The TCR comes from a woman younger than 35 in good health. CDR3 nucleotides: TGTGCCAGCAGCTTTTGGACGGATAATCAGCCCCAGCATTTT. Translated, it gives CASSFWTDNQPQHF. Full variable domain (rest looked up from reference TRBV7-2 and TRBJ1-5): GAGVSQSPSNKVTEKGKDVELRCDPISGHTALYWYRQSLGQGLEFLIYFQGNSAPDKSGLPSDRFSAERTGGSVSTLTIQRTQQEDSAVYLCASSFWTDNQPQHFGDGTRLSIL.